A selection of T cell receptor beta chains follows, all from one sample in a study of CD4+ T cells in melanoma. Data came from immunoSEQ multiplex PCR; TCRdb stores just in-frame clones and leaves some out. Among some 110,000 clones, 92% were seen once, and the ten largest hold about 3.5%. The sample was peripheral blood. Receptor source: a human donor with melanoma. Both conserved end residues are part of each CDR3. The order of the fields is D gene, J gene, V gene, clone size, CDR3 protein, CDR3 DNA. A D gene is named only where the DNA matches it firmly. Some rows have no size entry. The others give once, few or many, or a class for an expanded clone.

TRBD1	TRBJ2-1	TRBV27	.	CASSLSGTGYNEQFF	TGTGCCAGCAGTTTATCAGGGACAGGATACAATGAGCAGTTCTTC
.	TRBJ2-2	TRBV7-6	.	CASSFGGNTGELFF	TGTGCCAGCAGCTTTGGCGGTAACACCGGGGAGCTGTTTTTT
TRBD1	TRBJ1-2	TRBV7-9	.	CASSPQGAIYGYTF	TGTGCCAGCAGCCCACAGGGGGCAATCTATGGCTACACCTTC
TRBD1	TRBJ2-2	TRBV4-1	few	CASSLGQGSGELFF	TGCGCCAGCAGCCTGGGACAGGGAAGCGGGGAGCTGTTTTTT
.	TRBJ1-1	TRBV9	.	CASSEEYQRSGTEAFF	TGTGCCAGCAGCGAAGAGTACCAGAGGAGTGGAACTGAAGCTTTCTTT
TRBD2	TRBJ2-1	TRBV2	.	CASGGLPYNEQFF	TGTGCCAGCGGGGGACTACCATACAATGAGCAGTTCTTC
.	TRBJ1-4	TRBV19	few	CASSPWNVRGATNEKLFF	TGTGCCAGTAGTCCGTGGAACGTTCGGGGGGCAACTAATGAAAAACTGTTTTTT
TRBD2	TRBJ2-5	TRBV7-2	.	CASSLAGGQETQYF	TGTGCCAGCAGCCTAGCGGGGGGCCAAGAGACCCAGTACTTC
TRBD1	TRBJ2-3	TRBV7-2	.	CASSRDSNTDTQYF	TGTGCCAGCAGCCGGGACAGCAACACAGATACGCAGTATTTT
.	TRBJ2-1	TRBV6-6	.	CASSYGSLVYNEQFF	TGTGCCAGCAGTTACGGCAGTCTCGTGTACAATGAGCAGTTCTTC